This paragraph covers one TCR beta chain sequence. Enrollees, roughly 18 to 95 years old, lived in roughly 24 US areas. The sample is drawn from a study of blood T cell repertoires in COVID-19. Study-wide background: Both acute and convalescent COVID-19 samples were obtained from the United States, Italy and Spain. In each case, the material was cDNA or gDNA derived from T cells, B-cell-depleted T cells, or PBMCs.

TCRdb keeps only in-frame clones here, not all; method: immunoSEQ multiplex PCR. This table has 150,000 or so clones, around 80% appearing once. In germline, CDR1 is MNHEY, CDR2 SVGAGI. Trimming took 6 bases from V and 8 from J; bases not matched to a gene: 5. This CDR3 region has 12 residues. The genes are TRBV6-5 and TRBJ2-7; 9 bases match TRBD2. Source material: PBMCs or T cells enriched from blood (not recorded which). The clonotype originates from a woman aged 45-60 years who had recovered from COVID-19. In nucleotides, the CDR3 is TGTGCCAGCAGATTCAGCGGGGGGCAGCAGTACTTC. It codes for CASRFSGGQQYF.